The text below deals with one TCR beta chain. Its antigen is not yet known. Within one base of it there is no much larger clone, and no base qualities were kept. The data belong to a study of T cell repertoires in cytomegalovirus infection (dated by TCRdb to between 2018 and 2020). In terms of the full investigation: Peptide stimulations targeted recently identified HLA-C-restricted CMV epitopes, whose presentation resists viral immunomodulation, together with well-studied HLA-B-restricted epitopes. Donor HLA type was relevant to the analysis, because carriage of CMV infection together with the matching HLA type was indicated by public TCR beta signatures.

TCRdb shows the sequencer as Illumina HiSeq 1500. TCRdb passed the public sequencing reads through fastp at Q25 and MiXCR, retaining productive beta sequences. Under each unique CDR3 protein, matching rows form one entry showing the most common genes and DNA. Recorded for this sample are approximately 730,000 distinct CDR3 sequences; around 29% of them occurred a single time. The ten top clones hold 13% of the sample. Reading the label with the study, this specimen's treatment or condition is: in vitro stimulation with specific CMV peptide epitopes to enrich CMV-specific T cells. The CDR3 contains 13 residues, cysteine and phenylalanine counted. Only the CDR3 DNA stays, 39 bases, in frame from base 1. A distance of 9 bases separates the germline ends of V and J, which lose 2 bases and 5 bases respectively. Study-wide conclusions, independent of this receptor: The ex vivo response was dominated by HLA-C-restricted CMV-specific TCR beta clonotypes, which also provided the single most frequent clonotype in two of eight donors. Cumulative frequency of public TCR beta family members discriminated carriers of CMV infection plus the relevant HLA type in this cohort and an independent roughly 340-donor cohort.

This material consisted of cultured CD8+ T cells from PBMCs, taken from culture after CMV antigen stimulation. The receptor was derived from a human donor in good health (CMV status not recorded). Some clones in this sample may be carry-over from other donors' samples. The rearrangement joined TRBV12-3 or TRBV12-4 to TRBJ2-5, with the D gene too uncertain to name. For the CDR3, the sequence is CASSLIGPETQYF. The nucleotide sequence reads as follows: TGTGCCAGCAGTTTAATAGGGCCTGAGACCCAGTACTTC.